This T cell receptor beta chain was identified in a study of blood T cell repertoires in COVID-19. Study information: Both acute and convalescent COVID-19 samples were obtained from the United States, Italy and Spain. PBMCs, B-cell-depleted T cells, or T cells were the source of the cDNA or gDNA that made up the material.

In the authors' workflow: Researchers report that nucleated cell counts were estimated from reference gene primer amplification. TCRdb keeps only in-frame clones here, not all; method: immunoSEQ multiplex PCR. V and J calls and clone size are those listed in that table; D and trimming were worked out from the DNA. This table holds 120,000 to 150,000 clones, approximately 80% found once. The TCR comes from a man aged 60 to 69 with active or convalescent COVID-19. Material for sequencing was peripheral blood.

The CDR3 loop reads CASRIGGGEQFF. CDR3 in DNA: TGTGCCAGCAGGATAGGGGGTGGTGAGCAGTTCTTC. The chain links TRBV11-2 to TRBJ2-1, with D possibly TRBD1 on 6 matching bases. CDR1 SGHAT and CDR2 FQNNGV come from the germline V gene. This CDR3 has 12 residues. V was trimmed by 6 bases and J by 9 bases, leaving 12 bases between them.